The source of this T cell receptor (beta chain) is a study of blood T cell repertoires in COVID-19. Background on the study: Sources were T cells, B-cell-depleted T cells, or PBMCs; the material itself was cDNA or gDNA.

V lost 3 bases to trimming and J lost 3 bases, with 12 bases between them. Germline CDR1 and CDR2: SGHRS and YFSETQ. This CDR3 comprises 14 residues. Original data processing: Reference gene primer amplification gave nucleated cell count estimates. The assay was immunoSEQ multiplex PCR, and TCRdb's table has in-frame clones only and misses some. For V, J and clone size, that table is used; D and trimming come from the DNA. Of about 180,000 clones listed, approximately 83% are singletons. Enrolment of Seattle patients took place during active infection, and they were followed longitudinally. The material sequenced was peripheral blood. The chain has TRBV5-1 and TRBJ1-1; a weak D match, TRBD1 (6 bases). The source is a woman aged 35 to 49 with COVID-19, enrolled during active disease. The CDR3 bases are TGCGCCAGCAGCTGGGCAGGGGCTGACACTGAAGCTTTCTTT. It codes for CASSWAGADTEAFF.